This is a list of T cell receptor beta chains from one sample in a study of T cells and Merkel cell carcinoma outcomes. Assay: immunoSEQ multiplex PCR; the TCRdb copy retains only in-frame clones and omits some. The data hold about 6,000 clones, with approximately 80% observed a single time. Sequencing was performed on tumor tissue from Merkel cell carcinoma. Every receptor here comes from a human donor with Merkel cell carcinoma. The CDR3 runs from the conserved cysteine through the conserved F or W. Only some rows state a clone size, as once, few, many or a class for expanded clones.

CDR3aa: CASSLVQGAGAYEQYF
v_gene: TRBV11-1
abundance: -
j_gene: TRBJ2-7

CDR3aa: CASSLLGQSTYNEQFF
v_gene: TRBV5-5
abundance: -
j_gene: TRBJ2-1

CDR3aa: CSVFKGSETQYF
v_gene: TRBV29-1
abundance: -
j_gene: TRBJ2-5

CDR3aa: CAWSVGSGSGAFF
v_gene: TRBV30
abundance: -
j_gene: TRBJ1-1

CDR3aa: CASSYDRAHEQYF
v_gene: TRBV6-5
abundance: -
j_gene: TRBJ2-7

CDR3aa: CASSPEAAGGFGQPQHF
v_gene: TRBV18
abundance: -
j_gene: TRBJ1-5

CDR3aa: CASSIRDRDYNEQFF
v_gene: TRBV7-2
abundance: -
j_gene: TRBJ2-1

CDR3aa: CSVSGGSHEQFF
v_gene: TRBV29-1
abundance: -
j_gene: TRBJ2-1

CDR3aa: CASGNTRNYGYTF
v_gene: TRBV7-9
abundance: -
j_gene: TRBJ1-2

CDR3aa: CASSDGLAYSYEQYF
v_gene: TRBV7-2
abundance: -
j_gene: TRBJ2-7

CDR3aa: CASTGQAGSTDTQYF
v_gene: TRBV19
abundance: -
j_gene: TRBJ2-3

CDR3aa: CASSQGLAGGNEQFF
v_gene: TRBV4-1
abundance: -
j_gene: TRBJ2-1

CDR3aa: CASSSGLAVLPYEQYF
v_gene: TRBV2
abundance: -
j_gene: TRBJ2-7

CDR3aa: CASSFTTQGWTEAFF
v_gene: TRBV11-2
abundance: -
j_gene: TRBJ1-1

CDR3aa: CASSHPEGNNSPLHF
v_gene: TRBV4-1
abundance: -
j_gene: TRBJ1-6

CDR3aa: CASASPGYEAFF
v_gene: TRBV28
abundance: few
j_gene: TRBJ1-1

CDR3aa: CASSTPRDTEETQYF
v_gene: TRBV28
abundance: -
j_gene: TRBJ2-5

CDR3aa: CASSLGLVSEQFF
v_gene: TRBV7-7
abundance: -
j_gene: TRBJ2-1

CDR3aa: CASNIAGYTGELFF
v_gene: TRBV6-5
abundance: -
j_gene: TRBJ2-2

CDR3aa: CASSLEGQKSSGANVLTF
v_gene: TRBV13
abundance: -
j_gene: TRBJ2-6

CDR3aa: CASSLGMEDIQYF
v_gene: TRBV11-2
abundance: -
j_gene: TRBJ2-4

CDR3aa: CASSLGSSYNEQFF
v_gene: TRBV7-9
abundance: -
j_gene: TRBJ2-1

CDR3aa: CASSSRWGHQPQHF
v_gene: TRBV7-2
abundance: -
j_gene: TRBJ1-5

CDR3aa: CASSVAADTQYF
v_gene: TRBV9
abundance: -
j_gene: TRBJ2-3

CDR3aa: CASSGGGRPNEQFF
v_gene: TRBV11-3
abundance: -
j_gene: TRBJ2-1

CDR3aa: CSVGAYGYTF
v_gene: TRBV29-1
abundance: -
j_gene: TRBJ1-2

CDR3aa: CASSPPGTGEETQYF
v_gene: TRBV18
abundance: -
j_gene: TRBJ2-5

CDR3aa: CASSLGYGSMNTEAFF
v_gene: TRBV7-6
abundance: -
j_gene: TRBJ1-1

CDR3aa: CAVKTVEDTEAFF
v_gene: TRBV10-3
abundance: -
j_gene: TRBJ1-1

CDR3aa: CATSRDRSGGAETQYF
v_gene: TRBV15
abundance: -
j_gene: TRBJ2-5

CDR3aa: CASSEWAAEAFF
v_gene: TRBV25-1
abundance: few
j_gene: TRBJ1-1

CDR3aa: CASSNRGAYQETQYF
v_gene: TRBV27
abundance: -
j_gene: TRBJ2-5

CDR3aa: CASRRTSGKSYEQYF
v_gene: TRBV28
abundance: -
j_gene: TRBJ2-7

CDR3aa: CANSRLDSQETQYF
v_gene: TRBV19
abundance: -
j_gene: TRBJ2-5

CDR3aa: CASSASSYEQYF
v_gene: TRBV19
abundance: once
j_gene: TRBJ2-7

CDR3aa: CASSHGTSGSLEQYF
v_gene: TRBV5-1
abundance: -
j_gene: TRBJ2-7

CDR3aa: CASSPRGGHQYQETQYF
v_gene: TRBV18
abundance: -
j_gene: TRBJ2-5

CDR3aa: CASSGEAREKLFF
v_gene: TRBV2
abundance: -
j_gene: TRBJ1-4

CDR3aa: CASSSPGNEQFF
v_gene: TRBV7-8
abundance: few
j_gene: TRBJ2-1

CDR3aa: CASSEIWDRGRFAPNEKLFF
v_gene: TRBV6-1
abundance: -
j_gene: TRBJ1-4

CDR3aa: CASRGETSGKTDTQYF
v_gene: TRBV5-1
abundance: -
j_gene: TRBJ2-3

CDR3aa: CASLTGMNTEAFF
v_gene: TRBV18
abundance: few
j_gene: TRBJ1-1

CDR3aa: CASSYQDSNYEQYF
v_gene: TRBV6-5
abundance: -
j_gene: TRBJ2-7

CDR3aa: CAWSSGGSNQPQHF
v_gene: TRBV30
abundance: few
j_gene: TRBJ1-5

CDR3aa: CASPDRGQKNTEAFF
v_gene: TRBV25-1
abundance: -
j_gene: TRBJ1-1